This record looks at one TCR beta chain sequence and its context. The antigen remains unidentified. The data originate from a study of CD8+ T cells in alopecia areata. Overall study context: Administration of oral tofacitinib to treated patients was at 5 to 10 mg twice daily.

Points from the study as a whole: Researchers report lesional scalp, most notably alopecia totalis/universalis, outstripped normal scalp in clonality. Scalp sequencing also captures normal skin's resident alphabeta T cells.

It was cDNA, reverse transcribed from extracted RNA, that served as the sequencing template. Repertoires were generated with immunoSEQ multiplex PCR, while TCRdb's copy carries only in-frame clones and drops some. The repertoire holds 110,000 to 150,000 clones, about half seen once, with around 1% in the top ten. Germline CDR1 is MDHEN and CDR2 is SYDVKM. The CDR3 contains 14 residues. Trimming shortened V by 6 bases and J by 4 bases, and 16 bases separated the two germline ends. PBMCs yielded sorted CD4+ and CD8+ T cells. This sequence was found in a human donor with alopecia areata. The sequencing here drew on CD4+ T cells sorted from blood, taken at week 0. The chain employs TRBV28 and TRBJ2-7; D tentatively reads TRBD1 or TRBD2 (5 bases each). The CDR3 is CASSAPGGGYEQYF. The CDR3 DNA reads as TGTGCCAGCAGCGCCCCGGGTGGGGGATACGAGCAGTACTTC.